This TCR beta chain was obtained from a study of spatial heterogeneity in lung cancer. Specified time point: sample taken at primary tumor resection. Germline-derived CDR1 and CDR2 are SEHNR and FQNEAQ (reference sequence). V lost 3 bases and J 4 bases, leaving 12 bases between the germline ends. This CDR3 has 14 residues. Many counts were recorded for this clonotype. This beta chain came through as a stray read in a library set up for alpha chains, and its size says little. TCRdb reprocessed the 5' RACE reads with MiXCR, giving one entry per CDR3 protein. The top ten clones hold 9.8% of a sample with some 16,000 distinct CDR3 sequences, 3.6% of them seen once.

This clonotype was sampled from a male donor with early-stage non-small cell lung cancer. The rearrangement uses TRBV7-9 and TRBJ1-2; the D gene is possibly TRBD1 (5 bases). The sequenced sample was normal lung tissue next to the tumor, obtained at surgery. CDR3 nucleotide sequence: TGTGCCAGCAGCTTGAAGGGGTCCCCCTATGGCTACACCTTC. Protein sequence: CASSLKGSPYGYTF. The entire variable domain, with the rest obtained from reference TRBV7-9 and TRBJ1-2, is as follows: DTGVSQNPRHKITKRGQNVTFRCDPISEHNRLYWYRQTLGQGPEFLTYFQNEAQLEKSRLLSDRFSAERPKGSFSTLEIQRTEQGDSAMYLCASSLKGSPYGYTFGSGTRLTVV.